These 17 T cell receptor beta chains were all obtained from the same sample, sequenced in a study of CD8 T cells in ankylosing spondylitis. MiXCR, run by TCRdb on the 5' RACE reads, gives a single entry per CDR3 protein. The sample has under 300,000 distinct CDR3 sequences, approximately 11% seen once. Sequencing was carried out using blood, either unsorted or a sorted T cell fraction (not recorded which). These receptors were collected from a male donor with ankylosing spondylitis or in good health (not recorded which).

This clonotype was seen ten or more times. The CDR3 loop reads CSEGGVNTEAFF. In DNA form, the CDR3 reads TGCAGCGAGGGCGGCGTGAACACTGAAGCTTTCTTT. The chain employs TRBV29-1 and TRBJ1-1, with unresolved D. V lost 7 bases and J 0 bases, leaving 9 bases between the germline ends. CDR3 length: 12 residues. Germline CDR1 is SQVTM and CDR2 is ANQGSEA.

V and J are TRBV7-2 and TRBJ1-1; unclear D gene. This CDR3 region has 16 residues. V lost 2 bases, J lost 5 bases, and 18 bases lay in between. Germline CDR1 reads SGHTA; CDR2 reads FQGNSA. The DNA of the CDR3 is TGTGCCAGCAGCTTACAGGTTGGCAGTCGTGGGACTGAAGCTTTCTTT. It codes for CASSLQVGSRGTEAFF.

The chain combines TRBV7-8 with TRBJ1-1; perhaps TRBD1 as D (6 bases). Germline V gene lookup returns CDR1 SGHVS and CDR2 FQNEAQ. The V end was cut by 2 bases, the J end by 1 base, with 11 bases between. The CDR3 covers 15 residues. The CDR3 loop is CASSLYSRGNTEAFF. DNA for the CDR3: TGTGCCAGCAGCTTATATTCCAGGGGGAACACTGAAGCTTTCTTT.

Many counts were recorded for this clonotype. The chain uses TRBV3-1 and TRBJ2-1; 8 bases fit TRBD2. Trimming removed 3 bases from V and 7 bases from J; junction bases left unmatched: 11. The CDR3 totals 16 residues. CDR1 is LGHDT, CDR2 YNNKEL, per germline (reference sequence). In DNA, the CDR3 is TGTGCCAGCAGCCAGGGTGCCAGACTAGCGAGGAATGAGCAGTTCTTC. Its protein product is CASSQGARLARNEQFF.

Ten or more counts support this clonotype. The V and J genes are TRBV5-1 and TRBJ1-1; D not certain. Per germline, CDR1 SGHRS and CDR2 YFSETQ. Trimming left V 2 bases short and J 4 bases short, with 12 bases between. CDR3 length: 14 amino acids. CDR3 sequence: CASSFAGLGTEAFF. Here the CDR3 DNA reads TGCGCCAGCAGCTTTGCCGGGTTGGGCACTGAAGCTTTCTTT.

Many counts were recorded for this clonotype. The gene calls are TRBV29-1 and TRBJ2-7; no clear D. With 1 base removed from V and 5 bases from J, the gap between germline ends came to 18 bases. The CDR3 has 15 residues. Germline V gene sequence: CDR1 SQVTM, CDR2 ANQGSEA. DNA for the CDR3: TGCAGCGTTGAAGTAGGAGCGCCGCTCCTAAACGAGCAGTACTTC. Amino acids: CSVEVGAPLLNEQYF.

At least ten counts were recorded for this clonotype. The CDR3 DNA reads TGCGCCAGCAGACTCCGGCACGGTCTCAGCTCCTACGAGCAGTACTTC. It codes for CASRLRHGLSSYEQYF. The chain joins TRBV5-1 to TRBJ2-7; no clear D. There are 16 residues in the CDR3. V was trimmed by 5 bases and J by 0 bases, leaving 18 bases between them. CDR1 and CDR2 (germline): SGHRS, YFSETQ.

This clonotype was seen repeatedly, ten times or more. The rearrangement joins TRBV11-2 to TRBJ2-1; 13 nucleotides agree with TRBD2. V trimming: 0 bases; J trimming: 12 bases; junction bases outside the gene matches: 8. CDR1 and CDR2 (germline): SGHAT, FQNNGV. The CDR3 is 16 amino acids. CDR3 amino acids: CASSLDWTSGSRRQFF. The CDR3 DNA reads as TGTGCCAGCAGCTTAGATTGGACTAGCGGGAGCCGGCGGCAGTTCTTC.

This clonotype was picked up many times. The chain has TRBV12-3 or TRBV12-4 and TRBJ2-2, with D maybe TRBD2 (5 bases). V was trimmed by 7 bases and J by 0 bases, leaving 9 bases between them. The CDR3 totals 14 residues. CDR3 coding DNA: TGTGCCAGCACAGCGGCCACGAACACCGGGGAGCTGTTTTTT. Translated: CASTAATNTGELFF.

The genes are TRBV28 and TRBJ2-1; the D gene is possibly TRBD2 (6 bases). The CDR3 sequence is 17 residues long. Trimming cost V 10 bases and J 12 bases, with 34 bases left between them. Germline values: CDR1 MDHEN, CDR2 SYDVKM. The chain's CDR3 is CANKRGLAGFPTIAQFF. Here the CDR3 DNA reads TGTGCCAACAAACGGGGTCTCGCGGGATTCCCCACAATAGCGCAGTTCTTC.

This clonotype was recorded once. The chain links TRBV18 to TRBJ2-1; a possible D gene is TRBD2 (6 bases). The CDR3 is made up of 16 amino acids. Germline assignment: CDR1 KGHSH and CDR2 LQKENI. Trimming cost V 6 bases and J 2 bases, with 17 bases left between them. CDR3 in amino acids: CASSLGKGGTYNEQFF. In nucleotides, the CDR3 is TGTGCCAGCTCCCTTGGAAAGGGAGGAACCTACAATGAGCAGTTCTTC.

This clonotype was detected ten times or more. The chain couples TRBV5-1 to TRBJ2-7; D not certain. Germline V CDR1 and CDR2: SGHRS, YFSETQ. CDR3 length equals 14 residues. V was trimmed by 0 bases and J by 7 bases, leaving 14 bases between them. CDR3 sequence reads: CASSLAGPSWEQYF. The CDR3 DNA reads TGCGCCAGCAGCTTGGCCGGGCCCTCGTGGGAGCAGTACTTC.

This clonotype was counted a few times. This chain links TRBV2 with TRBJ2-2; D unclear. The germline V and J ends were trimmed by 1 base and 7 bases, with 7 bases remaining between them. The CDR3 consists of 13 residues. Germline CDR1 SNHLY, CDR2 FYNNEI. The CDR3 nucleotides are TGTGCCAGCAGTGAAGGTGCGCGCGGGGAGCTGTTTTTT. It specifies CASSEGARGELFF.

Many counts were recorded for this clonotype. This chain links TRBV4-2 with TRBJ2-2; TRBD2 aligns across 8 bases. Germline trimming cut 6 bases from V and 6 bases from J; bases unmatched to any gene: 9. The CDR3 is 15 residues long. Germline-derived CDR1 and CDR2 are LGHNA and YNFKEQ. This CDR3 is CASSSAGEGAGELFF. For the CDR3, the DNA is TGTGCCAGCAGTTCAGCGGGAGAGGGGGCCGGGGAGCTGTTTTTT.

This clonotype was detected many times. The chain uses TRBV5-1 and TRBJ2-2, with 7 nucleotides matching TRBD1. Germline V lookup: CDR1 SGHRS, CDR2 YFSETQ. J was trimmed by 5 bases and V by 0 bases; bases with no gene match: 10. The CDR3 totals 17 residues. CDR3 bases: TGCGCCAGCAGCTTGGGTACAGGGGCCTACGGGACCGGGGAGCTGTTTTTT. Translation gives CASSLGTGAYGTGELFF.

In its sample, this clonotype is medium-sized. The chain recombines TRBV24-1 with TRBJ2-3, with TRBD2 matching 9 bases. CDR1 and CDR2 (germline): KGHDR, SFDVKD. Unmatched junction bases numbered 6, after V lost 8 bases and J lost 4 bases. The CDR3 has 14 amino acids. The chain's CDR3 is CATMAGGPADTQYF. Here the CDR3 DNA reads TGTGCCACCATGGCGGGAGGGCCGGCAGATACGCAGTATTTT.

This sequence joins TRBV5-1 and TRBJ2-5; perhaps TRBD2 as D (7 bases). V dropped 4 bases and J dropped 0 bases, with 28 bases sitting between them. This CDR3 region has 20 residues. Germline loops: CDR1 SGHRS, CDR2 YFSETQ. Here the CDR3 DNA reads TGCGCCAGCAGCGTCGCGGGGGCGAGTTTCAAACTAGCCCACCAAGAGACCCAGTACTTC. This encodes CASSVAGASFKLAHQETQYF.